The subject of this entry is one T cell receptor (beta chain). CDR1 is SGHRS and CDR2 is YFSETQ in the germline V gene. V lost 4 bases and J lost 2, with 7 bases in between. This CDR3 has 12 amino acids. Which cohort a participant joined came from the clinical history participants gave. This entry is derived from a study of blood T cell repertoires in COVID-19. Across the study: From T cells, B-cell-depleted T cells, or PBMCs came the material, which was cDNA or gDNA.

Assay: immunoSEQ multiplex PCR; the TCRdb copy retains only in-frame clones and omits some. The sample yields approximately 81,000 clones, about 89% seen once. The chain links TRBV5-1 to TRBJ2-7; D remains unclear. Sequencing was performed on PBMCs or T cells enriched from blood (not recorded which). This TCR was sampled from a woman aged 50 to 60 with acute COVID-19. This CDR3 reads CASSRDTYEQYF. CDR3 nucleotide sequence: TGCGCCAGCAGCAGAGACACCTACGAGCAGTACTTC.